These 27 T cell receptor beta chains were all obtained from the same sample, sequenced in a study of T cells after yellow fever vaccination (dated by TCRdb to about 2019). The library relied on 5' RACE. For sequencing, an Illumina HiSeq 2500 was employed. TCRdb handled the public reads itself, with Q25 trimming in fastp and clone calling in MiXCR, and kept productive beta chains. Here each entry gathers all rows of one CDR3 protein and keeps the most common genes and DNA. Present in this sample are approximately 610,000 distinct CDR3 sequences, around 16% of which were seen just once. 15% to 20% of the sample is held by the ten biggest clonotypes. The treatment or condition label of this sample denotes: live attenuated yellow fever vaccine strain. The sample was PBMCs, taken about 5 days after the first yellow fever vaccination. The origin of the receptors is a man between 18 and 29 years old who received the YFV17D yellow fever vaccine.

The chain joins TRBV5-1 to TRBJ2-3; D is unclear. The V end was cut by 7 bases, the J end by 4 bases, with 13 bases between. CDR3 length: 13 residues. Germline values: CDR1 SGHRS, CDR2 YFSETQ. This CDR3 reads CASGSSSADTQYF. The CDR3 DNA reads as TGCGCCAGCGGGTCGTCGAGCGCAGATACGCAGTATTTT.

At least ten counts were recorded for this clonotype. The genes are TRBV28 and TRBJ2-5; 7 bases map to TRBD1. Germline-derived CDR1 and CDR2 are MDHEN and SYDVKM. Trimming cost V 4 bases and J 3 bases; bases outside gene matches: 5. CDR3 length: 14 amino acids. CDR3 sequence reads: CASSSGQQKETQYF. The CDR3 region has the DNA TGTGCCAGCAGTTCGGGACAGCAGAAAGAGACCCAGTACTTC.

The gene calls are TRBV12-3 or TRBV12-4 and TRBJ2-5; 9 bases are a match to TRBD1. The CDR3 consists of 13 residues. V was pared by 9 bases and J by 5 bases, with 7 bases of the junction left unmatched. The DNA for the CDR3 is TGTGCCAGTCAGGGACAGGGTGATGAGACCCAGTACTTC. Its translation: CASQGQGDETQYF.

CDR3: CATSDGVGEYNEQFF. The CDR3 coding sequence is TGTGCCACCAGTGATGGGGTGGGGGAGTACAATGAGCAGTTCTTC. This chain uses TRBV24-1 with TRBJ2-1; the D call may be TRBD1 or TRBD2 (5 bases each). The CDR3 covers 15 residues. The germline V gene has CDR1 KGHDR and CDR2 SFDVKD. The V end lost 3 bases, the J end lost 4 bases, and 12 bases lay between the germline ends.

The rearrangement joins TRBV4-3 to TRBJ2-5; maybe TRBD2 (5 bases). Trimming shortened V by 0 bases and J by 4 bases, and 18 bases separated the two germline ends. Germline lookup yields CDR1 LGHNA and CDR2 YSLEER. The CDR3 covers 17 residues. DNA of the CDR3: TGCGCCAGCAGCCAAGATGGGTCGGTACTAGAAAGAGAGACCCAGTACTTC. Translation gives CASSQDGSVLERETQYF.

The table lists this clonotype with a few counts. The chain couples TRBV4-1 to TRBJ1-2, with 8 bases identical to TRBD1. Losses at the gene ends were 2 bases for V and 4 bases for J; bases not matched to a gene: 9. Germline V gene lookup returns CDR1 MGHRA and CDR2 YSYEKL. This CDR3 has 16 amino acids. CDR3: CASSQLGQGVGYGYTF. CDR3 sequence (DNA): TGCGCCAGCAGCCAACTCGGACAGGGTGTGGGCTATGGCTACACCTTC.

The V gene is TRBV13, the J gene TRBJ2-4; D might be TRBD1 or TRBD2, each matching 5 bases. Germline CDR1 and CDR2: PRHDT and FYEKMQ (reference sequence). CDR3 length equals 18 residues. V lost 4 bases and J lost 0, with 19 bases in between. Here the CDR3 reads CASSSTGTEREAKNIQYF. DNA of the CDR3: TGTGCCAGCAGCTCAACCGGGACGGAGAGGGAAGCCAAAAACATTCAGTACTTC.

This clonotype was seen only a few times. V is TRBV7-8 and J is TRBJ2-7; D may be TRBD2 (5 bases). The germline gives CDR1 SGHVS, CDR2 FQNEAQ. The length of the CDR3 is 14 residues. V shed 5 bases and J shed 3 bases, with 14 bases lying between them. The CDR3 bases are TGTGCCAGCAGCCCAGCAGGAGGTGTCTACGAGCAGTACGTC. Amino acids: CASSPAGGVYEQYV.

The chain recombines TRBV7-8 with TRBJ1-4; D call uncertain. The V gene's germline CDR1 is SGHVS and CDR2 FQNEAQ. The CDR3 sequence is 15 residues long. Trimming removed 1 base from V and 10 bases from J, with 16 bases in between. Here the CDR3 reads CASSLDRRLGGKLFF. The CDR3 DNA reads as TGTGCCAGCAGCTTAGACCGGCGACTGGGTGGAAAACTGTTTTTT.

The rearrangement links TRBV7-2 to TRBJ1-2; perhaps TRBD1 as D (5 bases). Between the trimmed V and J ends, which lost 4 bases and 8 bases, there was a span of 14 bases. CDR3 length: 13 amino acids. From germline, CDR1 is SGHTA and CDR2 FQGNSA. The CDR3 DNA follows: TGTGCCAGCAGCTCAAGGGTGGGGGGAGGCTACACCTTC. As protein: CASSSRVGGGYTF.

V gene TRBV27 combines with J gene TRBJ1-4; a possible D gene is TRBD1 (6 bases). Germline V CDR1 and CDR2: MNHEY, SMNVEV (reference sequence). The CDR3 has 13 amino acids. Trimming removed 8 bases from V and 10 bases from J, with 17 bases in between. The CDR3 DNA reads TGTGCCAGCGGCCCGGACAGTCTCGGAAAACTGTTTTTT. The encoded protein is CASGPDSLGKLFF.

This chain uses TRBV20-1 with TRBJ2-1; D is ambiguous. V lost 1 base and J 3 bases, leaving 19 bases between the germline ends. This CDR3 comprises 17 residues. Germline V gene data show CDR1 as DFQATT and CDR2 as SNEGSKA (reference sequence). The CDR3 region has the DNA TGCAGTGCTAGAGGGGTGGCAACGGGCCCCAGCTACAATGAGCAGTTCTTC. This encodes CSARGVATGPSYNEQFF.

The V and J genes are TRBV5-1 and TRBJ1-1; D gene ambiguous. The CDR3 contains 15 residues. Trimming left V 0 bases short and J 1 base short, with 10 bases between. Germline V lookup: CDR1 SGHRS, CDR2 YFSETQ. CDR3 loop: CASSLVTGPNTEAFF. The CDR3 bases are TGCGCCAGCAGCTTGGTTACTGGCCCGAACACTGAAGCTTTCTTT. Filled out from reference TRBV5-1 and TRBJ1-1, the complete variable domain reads KAGVTQTPRYLIKTRGQQVTLSCSPISGHRSVSWYQQTPGQGLQFLFEYFSETQRNKGNFPGRFSGRQFSNSRSEMNVSTLELGDSALYLCASSLVTGPNTEAFFGQGTRLTVV.

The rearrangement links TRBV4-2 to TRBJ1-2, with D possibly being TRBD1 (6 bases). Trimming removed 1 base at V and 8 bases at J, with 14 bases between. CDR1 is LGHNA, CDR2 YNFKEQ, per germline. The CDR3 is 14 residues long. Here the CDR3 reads CASSQGYRAGGYTF. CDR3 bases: TGTGCCAGCAGCCAAGGGTACAGGGCGGGAGGCTACACCTTC.

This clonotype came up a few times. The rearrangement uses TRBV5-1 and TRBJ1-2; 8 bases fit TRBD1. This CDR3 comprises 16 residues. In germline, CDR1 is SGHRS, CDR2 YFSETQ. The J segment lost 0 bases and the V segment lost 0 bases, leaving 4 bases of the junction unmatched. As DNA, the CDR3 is TGCGCCAGCAGCTTGGGGACAGGGACCGCTAACTATGGCTACACCTTC. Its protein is CASSLGTGTANYGYTF.

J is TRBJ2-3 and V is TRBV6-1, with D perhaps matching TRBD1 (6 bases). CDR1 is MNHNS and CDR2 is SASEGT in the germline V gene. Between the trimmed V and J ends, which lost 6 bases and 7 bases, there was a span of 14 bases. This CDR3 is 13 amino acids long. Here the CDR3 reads CASRQGGVNTQYF. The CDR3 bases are TGTGCCAGCAGGCAAGGGGGAGTAAATACGCAGTATTTT.

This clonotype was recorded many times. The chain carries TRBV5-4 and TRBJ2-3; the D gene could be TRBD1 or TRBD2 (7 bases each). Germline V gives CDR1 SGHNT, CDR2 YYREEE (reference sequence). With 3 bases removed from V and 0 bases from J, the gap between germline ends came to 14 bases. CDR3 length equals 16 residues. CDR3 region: CASSSGGQTSTDTQYF. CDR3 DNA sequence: TGTGCCAGCAGCTCGGGGGGACAGACTAGCACAGATACGCAGTATTTT.

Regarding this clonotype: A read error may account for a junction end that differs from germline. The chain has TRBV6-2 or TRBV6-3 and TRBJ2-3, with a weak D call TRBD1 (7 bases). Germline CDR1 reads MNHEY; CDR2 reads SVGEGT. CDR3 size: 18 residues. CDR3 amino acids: CASSYEPVTGTWKDTPYF. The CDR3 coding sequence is TGTGCCAGCAGCTACGAACCCGTGACAGGGACTTGGAAAGATACGCCGTATTTT.

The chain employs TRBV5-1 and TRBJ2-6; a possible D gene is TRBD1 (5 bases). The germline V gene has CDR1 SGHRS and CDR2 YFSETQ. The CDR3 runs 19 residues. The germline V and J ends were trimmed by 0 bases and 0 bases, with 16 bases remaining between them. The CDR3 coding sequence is TGCGCCAGCAGCTTGGATAGTCCAGGGCTAAGCTCTGGGGCCAACGTCCTGACTTTC. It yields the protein CASSLDSPGLSSGANVLTF.

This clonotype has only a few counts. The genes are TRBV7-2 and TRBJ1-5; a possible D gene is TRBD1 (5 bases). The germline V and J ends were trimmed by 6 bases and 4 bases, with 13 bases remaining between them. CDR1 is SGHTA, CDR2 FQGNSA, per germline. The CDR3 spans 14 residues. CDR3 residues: CASRTDRGNQPQHF. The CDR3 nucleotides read TGTGCCAGCAGAACAGACAGAGGAAATCAGCCCCAGCATTTT.

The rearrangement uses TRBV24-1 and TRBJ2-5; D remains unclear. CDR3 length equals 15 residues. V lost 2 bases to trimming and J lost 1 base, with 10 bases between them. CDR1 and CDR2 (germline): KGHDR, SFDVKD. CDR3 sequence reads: CATSDSVTVQETQYF. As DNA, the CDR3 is TGTGCCACCAGTGATTCGGTAACGGTCCAAGAGACCCAGTACTTC.

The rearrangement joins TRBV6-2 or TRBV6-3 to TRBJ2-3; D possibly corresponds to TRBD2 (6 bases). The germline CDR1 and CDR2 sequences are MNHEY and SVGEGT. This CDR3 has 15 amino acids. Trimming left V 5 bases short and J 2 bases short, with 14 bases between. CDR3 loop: CASSPTGTPTDTQYF. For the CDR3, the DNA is TGTGCCAGCAGTCCTACCGGGACTCCCACAGATACGCAGTATTTT.

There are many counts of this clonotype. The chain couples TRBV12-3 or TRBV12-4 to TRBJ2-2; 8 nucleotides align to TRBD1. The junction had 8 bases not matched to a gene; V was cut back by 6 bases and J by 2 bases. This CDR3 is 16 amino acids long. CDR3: CASSFGTGTNTGELFF. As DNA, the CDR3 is TGTGCCAGCAGCTTCGGGACAGGAACTAACACCGGGGAGCTGTTTTTT.

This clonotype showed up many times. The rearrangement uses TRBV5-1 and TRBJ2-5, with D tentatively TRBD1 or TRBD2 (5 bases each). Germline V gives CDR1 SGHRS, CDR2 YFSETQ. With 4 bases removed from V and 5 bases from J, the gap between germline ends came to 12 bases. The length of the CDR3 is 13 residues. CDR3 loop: CASSGGLEETQYF. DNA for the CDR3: TGCGCCAGCAGCGGGGGTTTGGAGGAGACCCAGTACTTC.

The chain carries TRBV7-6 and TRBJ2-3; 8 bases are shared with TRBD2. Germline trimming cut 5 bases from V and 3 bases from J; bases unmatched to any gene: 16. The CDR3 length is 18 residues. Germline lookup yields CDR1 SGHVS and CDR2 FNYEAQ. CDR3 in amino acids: CASSPPPSGPRRTDTQYF. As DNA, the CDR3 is TGTGCCAGCAGCCCCCCCCCTAGCGGGCCTCGCCGAACAGATACGCAGTATTTT. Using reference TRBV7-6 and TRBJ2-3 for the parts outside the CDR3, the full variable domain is GAGVSQSPRYKVTKRGQDVALRCDPISGHVSLYWYRQALGQGPEFLTYFNYEAQQDKSGLPNDRFSAERPEGSISTLTIQRTEQRDSAMYRCASSPPPSGPRRTDTQYFGPGTRLTVL.

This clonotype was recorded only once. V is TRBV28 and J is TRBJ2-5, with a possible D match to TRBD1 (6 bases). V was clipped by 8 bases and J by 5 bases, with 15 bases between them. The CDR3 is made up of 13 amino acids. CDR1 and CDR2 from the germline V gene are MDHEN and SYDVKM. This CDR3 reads CASRNRDTETQYF. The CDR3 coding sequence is TGTGCCAGCCGAAACAGGGACACGGAGACCCAGTACTTC.

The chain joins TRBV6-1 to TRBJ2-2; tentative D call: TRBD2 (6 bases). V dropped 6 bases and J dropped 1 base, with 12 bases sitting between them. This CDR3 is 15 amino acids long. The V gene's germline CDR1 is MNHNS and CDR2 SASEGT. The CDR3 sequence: CASSKSGWNTGELFF. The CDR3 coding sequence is TGTGCCAGCAGCAAAAGCGGGTGGAACACCGGGGAGCTGTTTTTT.